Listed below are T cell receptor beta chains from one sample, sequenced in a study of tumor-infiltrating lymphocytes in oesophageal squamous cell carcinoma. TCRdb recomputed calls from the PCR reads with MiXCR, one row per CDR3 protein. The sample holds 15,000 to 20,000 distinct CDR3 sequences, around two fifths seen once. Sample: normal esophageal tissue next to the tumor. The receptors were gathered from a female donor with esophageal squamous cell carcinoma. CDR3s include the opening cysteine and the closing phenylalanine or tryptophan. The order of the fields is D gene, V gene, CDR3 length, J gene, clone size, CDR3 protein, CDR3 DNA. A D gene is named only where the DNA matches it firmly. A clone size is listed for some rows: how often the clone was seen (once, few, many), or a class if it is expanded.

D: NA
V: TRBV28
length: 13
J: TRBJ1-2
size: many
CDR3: CASSPSAGDGYTF
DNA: TGTGCCAGCAGTCCATCGGCAGGGGATGGCTACACCTTC

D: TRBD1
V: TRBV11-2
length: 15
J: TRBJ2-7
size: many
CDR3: CASSLGGTGGVEQYF
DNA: TGTGCCAGCAGCTTAGGGGGGACAGGGGGCGTCGAGCAGTACTTC

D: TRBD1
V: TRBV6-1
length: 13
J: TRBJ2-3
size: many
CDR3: CASSSQGADTQYF
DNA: TGTGCCAGCAGTTCTCAGGGGGCAGATACGCAGTATTTT

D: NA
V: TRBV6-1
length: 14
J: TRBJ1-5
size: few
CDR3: CASRSRPTVRTQHF
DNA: TGTGCCAGCAGATCCCGACCCACCGTCAGGACCCAGCATTTT

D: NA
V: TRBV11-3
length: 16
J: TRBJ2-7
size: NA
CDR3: CASSLDSGRTLDEQYF
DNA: TGTGCCAGCAGCTTAGATTCTGGGCGAACCTTGGACGAGCAGTACTTC

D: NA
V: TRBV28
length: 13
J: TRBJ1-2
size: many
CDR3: CASRGGSGLGYTF
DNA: TGTGCCAGCCGTGGAGGGAGTGGGTTGGGCTACACCTTC

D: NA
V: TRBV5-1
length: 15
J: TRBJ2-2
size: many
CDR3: CASSRGIGSGGELFF
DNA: TGCGCCAGCAGTCGCGGCATCGGGAGTGGCGGGGAGCTGTTTTTT

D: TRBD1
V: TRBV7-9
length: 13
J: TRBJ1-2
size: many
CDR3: CASSAGQGYGYTF
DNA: TGTGCCAGCAGCGCAGGACAGGGATATGGCTACACCTTC

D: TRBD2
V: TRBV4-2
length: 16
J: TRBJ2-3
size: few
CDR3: CASSRRTSGSTDTQYF
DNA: TGTGCCAGCAGCCGACGGACTAGCGGGAGCACAGATACGCAGTATTTT

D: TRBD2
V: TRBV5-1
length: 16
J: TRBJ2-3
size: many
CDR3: CASSLDLAGGLDTQYF
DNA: TGCGCCAGCAGCTTGGATCTAGCGGGGGGCCTGGATACGCAGTATTTT

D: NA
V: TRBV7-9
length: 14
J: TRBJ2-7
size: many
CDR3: CASSLDLELDEQYF
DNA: TGTGCCAGCAGCCTAGACCTAGAGTTAGACGAGCAGTACTTC

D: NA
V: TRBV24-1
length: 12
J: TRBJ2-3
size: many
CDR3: CATRASTDTQYF
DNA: TGTGCCACCAGGGCTAGCACAGATACGCAGTATTTT

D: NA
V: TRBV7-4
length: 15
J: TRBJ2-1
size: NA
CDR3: CASSFRLVEDNEQFF
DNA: TGTGCCAGCAGCTTTCGACTAGTAGAGGACAATGAGCAGTTCTTC

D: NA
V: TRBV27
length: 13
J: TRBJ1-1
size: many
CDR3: CASSPNGGTEAFF
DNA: TGTGCCAGCAGTCCCAACGGGGGCACTGAAGCTTTCTTT

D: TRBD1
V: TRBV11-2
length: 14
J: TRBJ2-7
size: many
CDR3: CASSPGQGFYEQYF
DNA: TGTGCCAGCAGCCCGGGACAGGGTTTCTACGAGCAGTACTTC

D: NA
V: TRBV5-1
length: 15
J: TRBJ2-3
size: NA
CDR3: CASSPTSQSTDTQYF
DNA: TGCGCCAGCAGCCCAACTAGTCAGAGCACAGATACGCAGTATTTT

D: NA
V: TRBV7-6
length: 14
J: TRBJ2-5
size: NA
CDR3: CASSRLGRKETQYF
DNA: TGTGCCAGCAGCCGACTAGGGAGAAAAGAGACCCAGTACTTC

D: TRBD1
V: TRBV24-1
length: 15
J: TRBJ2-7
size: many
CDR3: CATSDPGQGAREQYF
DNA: TGTGCCACCAGTGATCCGGGACAGGGAGCGCGGGAGCAGTACTTC

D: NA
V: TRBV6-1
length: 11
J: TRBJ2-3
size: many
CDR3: CASSSTDTQYF
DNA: TGTGCCAGCAGTTCAACAGATACGCAGTATTTT

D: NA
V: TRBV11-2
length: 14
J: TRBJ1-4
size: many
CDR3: CASSPPGTREKLFF
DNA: TGTGCCAGCAGCCCCCCCGGGACAAGGGAAAAACTGTTTTTT